Listed below are T cell receptor beta chains from one sample, sequenced in a study of T-cell memory formation after mild COVID-19. In TCRdb, the 5' RACE reads were re-called with MiXCR into one record per CDR3 protein. This table holds 300,000 to 350,000 distinct CDR3 sequences, about 13% found once. Sequencing was carried out using PBMCs or a T cell subset sorted from them (not recorded which). These receptors came from a man younger than 35 who had mild COVID-19 (a few samples of this study predate the infection). Cell type and time point are not known. The CDR3 runs from the conserved cysteine through the conserved F or W. The D gene is left open where the match is weak. A clone size is listed for some rows: how often the clone was seen (once, few, many), or a class if it is expanded.

v_call	d_call	j_call	clone_size	cdr3_aa	cdr3_nt
TRBV7-2	TRBD2	TRBJ2-5	few	CASSYSGGASQETQYF	TGTGCCAGCAGCTATAGCGGGGGGGCTTCCCAAGAGACCCAGTACTTC
TRBV9	.	TRBJ1-2	.	CASSATVWHGYTF	TGTGCCAGCAGCGCGACAGTATGGCATGGCTACACCTTC
TRBV20-1	.	TRBJ2-7	few	CSARDAASSYEQYF	TGCAGTGCTAGAGACGCCGCGAGCTCCTACGAGCAGTACTTC
TRBV25-1	TRBD2	TRBJ2-7	.	CASNAGGSEQYF	TGTGCCAGCAACGCGGGGGGGAGCGAGCAGTACTTC
TRBV27	TRBD1	TRBJ1-4	.	CASTSTGGNEKLFF	TGTGCCAGCACCTCGACAGGGGGAAATGAAAAACTGTTTTTT
TRBV6-1	TRBD2	TRBJ2-1	few	CASVVLWTSGGSEQFF	TGTGCCAGCGTTGTCCTCTGGACTAGCGGGGGGAGTGAGCAGTTCTTC
TRBV9	TRBD2	TRBJ2-5	few	CASSVTGGTRETQYF	TGTGCCAGCAGCGTAACGGGGGGGACTCGCGAGACCCAGTACTTC
TRBV29-1	.	TRBJ2-3	many	CSVAVRAPHTQYF	TGCAGCGTTGCAGTCCGGGCCCCACATACGCAGTATTTT
TRBV4-3	TRBD1	TRBJ2-7	.	CASSLGTDPSYEQYF	TGCGCCAGCAGCCTAGGGACAGACCCATCCTACGAGCAGTACTTC
TRBV20-1	.	TRBJ2-7	.	CSARLGPGGEQYF	TGCAGTGCTAGATTGGGTCCGGGTGGCGAGCAGTACTTC
TRBV28	.	TRBJ2-4	.	CASRYLALQYF	TGTGCCAGCAGATACCTAGCCCTTCAGTACTTC
TRBV4-1	.	TRBJ1-1	.	CASSDKPGPFWTTEAFF	TGCGCCAGCAGCGATAAGCCGGGCCCTTTTTGGACCACTGAAGCTTTCTTT
TRBV28	.	TRBJ2-6	many	CASSRHLSGANVLTF	TGTGCCAGCAGTCGACACCTCTCTGGGGCCAACGTCCTGACTTTC
TRBV7-3	.	TRBJ2-2	.	CASSFSDRNTGELFF	TGTGCCAGCAGCTTTTCTGACAGGAACACCGGGGAGCTGTTTTTT
TRBV7-3	TRBD2	TRBJ2-5	few	CASSRGLSETQYF	TGTGCCAGCAGCAGGGGACTATCGGAGACCCAGTACTTC
TRBV4-1	.	TRBJ1-5	many	CASSHSRGSNQPQHF	TGCGCCAGCAGCCACTCCAGGGGTAGCAATCAGCCCCAGCATTTT
TRBV4-1	TRBD2	TRBJ2-3	few	CASSQDLTSGPTDTQYF	TGCGCCAGCAGCCAAGATTTAACTAGCGGGCCAACCGATACGCAGTATTTT
TRBV6-2/TRBV6-3	TRBD1	TRBJ1-1	.	CASNWPHRGDPEAFF	TGTGCCAGCAATTGGCCTCACAGGGGGGATCCTGAAGCTTTCTTT
TRBV7-3	TRBD2	TRBJ2-5	many	CASSLSGRGTQYF	TGTGCCAGCAGCCTCTCCGGGAGGGGGACCCAGTACTTC
TRBV3-1	.	TRBJ2-5	.	CASSQGTVDGTQYF	TGTGCCAGCAGCCAAGGGACAGTGGACGGGACCCAGTACTTC
TRBV6-5	.	TRBJ1-5	.	CASSYSVPSNQPQHF	TGTGCCAGCAGTTACTCGGTTCCTAGCAATCAGCCCCAGCATTTT
TRBV5-1	TRBD1	TRBJ2-5	few	CASSTGTGRETQYF	TGCGCCAGCAGCACCGGGACAGGGCGAGAGACCCAGTACTTC
TRBV12-3/TRBV12-4	.	TRBJ1-6	few	CASSRQRTYNSPLHF	TGTGCCAGCAGTAGACAGAGAACCTATAATTCACCCCTCCACTTT
TRBV11-2	TRBD1	TRBJ2-1	few	CASSRRTGGFDEQFF	TGTGCCAGCAGCCGACGGACAGGGGGCTTCGATGAGCAGTTCTTC
TRBV11-3	.	TRBJ2-3	.	CASSLNRVTDTQYF	TGTGCCAGCAGCTTAAACAGGGTCACAGATACGCAGTATTTT
TRBV9	TRBD1	TRBJ2-5	.	CASSVRGSGETQYF	TGTGCCAGCAGCGTCAGGGGGAGCGGAGAGACCCAGTACTTC
TRBV30	.	TRBJ1-6	.	CAWSVAGNGNSPLHF	TGTGCCTGGAGTGTAGCGGGGAACGGTAATTCACCCCTCCACTTT
TRBV7-6	.	TRBJ2-7	few	CASSLTTDPYEQYF	TGTGCCAGCAGCTTAACAACAGACCCCTACGAGCAGTACTTC
TRBV7-3	.	TRBJ1-1	few	CASSWGQGSTEAFF	TGTGCCAGCAGCTGGGGGCAGGGGAGCACTGAAGCTTTCTTT
TRBV12-3/TRBV12-4	.	TRBJ2-7	.	CASSLRNRAYEQYF	TGTGCCAGCAGCCTAAGGAACAGAGCCTACGAGCAGTACTTC
TRBV7-2	.	TRBJ1-1	few	CASSSELVDGANTEAFF	TGTGCCAGCAGCTCCGAGTTAGTGGATGGGGCGAACACTGAAGCTTTCTTT
TRBV7-6	.	TRBJ2-1	.	CASSLDSTYNEQFF	TGTGCCAGCAGCTTAGACTCAACCTACAATGAGCAGTTCTTC
TRBV6-5	.	TRBJ2-1	.	CASSGGGTYNEQFF	TGTGCCAGCAGTGGAGGGGGGACCTACAATGAGCAGTTCTTC
TRBV5-6	TRBD2	TRBJ2-1	few	CASSLSGGNYNEQFF	TGTGCCAGCAGTCTTAGCGGGGGGAACTACAATGAGCAGTTCTTC
TRBV6-2/TRBV6-3	.	TRBJ1-1	.	CASSDNTEAFF	TGTGCCAGCAGTGACAACACTGAAGCTTTCTTT
TRBV20-1	TRBD1	TRBJ1-2	.	CSAERGRVTF	TGCAGTGCTGAAAGGGGGCGAGTAACCTTC
TRBV4-1	.	TRBJ2-3	.	CASSQEGSPITDTQYF	TGCGCCAGCAGCCAAGAGGGCAGCCCAATCACAGATACGCAGTATTTT
TRBV28	.	TRBJ2-3	few	CASLHGQITDTQYF	TGTGCCAGCCTTCACGGACAGATCACAGATACGCAGTATTTT
TRBV12-3/TRBV12-4	.	TRBJ1-1	few	CASNLGTEAFF	TGTGCCTCTAATCTGGGGACTGAAGCTTTCTTT
TRBV7-2	TRBD1	TRBJ1-1	many	CASSPQDRANTEAFF	TGTGCCAGCAGCCCCCAAGACAGGGCGAACACTGAAGCTTTCTTT
TRBV5-5	TRBD2	TRBJ2-1	.	CASSPSGTDYNEQFF	TGTGCCAGCAGCCCCAGCGGGACGGACTACAATGAGCAGTTCTTC
TRBV5-1	.	TRBJ1-6	.	CASSLNGAHNSPLHF	TGCGCCAGCAGCTTGAACGGGGCCCATAATTCACCCCTCCACTTT
TRBV4-3	TRBD2	TRBJ2-5	few	CASSQDFGGAWETQYF	TGCGCCAGCAGCCAAGATTTCGGGGGGGCGTGGGAGACCCAGTACTTC
TRBV21-1	.	TRBJ2-3	few	CASRGTGGTDTQYF	TGTGCCAGCAGGGGGACGGGGGGCACAGATACGCAGTATTTT
TRBV15	.	TRBJ1-1	few	CATSNNLAGGTEAFF	TGTGCCACCAGCAACAATTTAGCGGGGGGCACTGAAGCTTTCTTT
TRBV5-6	.	TRBJ1-2	few	CASSVAGPYGYTF	TGTGCCAGCAGCGTGGCCGGGCCCTATGGCTACACCTTC
TRBV6-5	TRBD2	TRBJ2-3	few	CASSYSSSGGTDTQYF	TGTGCCAGCAGTTACTCCTCTAGCGGGGGTACAGATACGCAGTATTTT
TRBV7-2	.	TRBJ2-7	.	CASSLLRGYEQYF	TGTGCCAGCAGCTTACTTCGAGGGTACGAGCAGTACTTC
TRBV6-5	.	TRBJ2-1	few	CASSIDGQTFPIITYNEQFF	TGTGCCAGCAGTATCGATGGACAAACTTTCCCGATCATTACCTACAATGAGCAGTTCTTC
TRBV15	TRBD1	TRBJ2-3	few	CATSRRDRVRTDTQYF	TGTGCCACCAGCAGACGGGACAGAGTACGCACAGATACGCAGTATTTT
TRBV6-4	.	TRBJ1-2	.	CASSEVGGDVREGYTF	TGTGCCAGCAGTGAGGTCGGGGGCGACGTCCGGGAAGGCTACACCTTC
TRBV7-9	.	TRBJ1-3	few	CASSAFSGPTIYF	TGTGCCAGCAGCGCCTTCTCGGGGCCCACCATATATTTT
TRBV5-1	.	TRBJ2-7	.	CASSLPDRDIYEQYF	TGCGCCAGCAGCCTGCCGGACCGGGATATTTACGAGCAGTACTTC
TRBV4-3	.	TRBJ1-1	few	CASSQTGWTEAFF	TGCGCCAGCAGCCAAACAGGGTGGACTGAAGCTTTCTTT